What follows are 6 T cell receptor beta chains derived from one specimen sequenced in a study of blood T cell repertoires in COVID-19. TCRdb's copy holds only in-frame clones and misses some; the assay was immunoSEQ multiplex PCR. Here the sample spans about 310,000 clones, about 87% being singletons. Sequenced sample: PBMCs or T cells enriched from blood (not recorded which). These TCRs come from a woman between 18 and 29 years old who had recovered from COVID-19.

The CDR3 DNA reads as TGTGCCAGCAGCTTATGGGCAGTACTTGAAATCACTGAAGCTTTCTTT. Translating it yields CASSLWAVLEITEAFF. The V gene is TRBV5-6, the J gene TRBJ1-1, with no clear D. V was clipped by 2 bases and J by 4 bases, with 18 bases between them. The CDR3 spans 16 residues. Germline V gene data show CDR1 as SGHDT and CDR2 as YYEEEE.

CDR3 loop: CASSYSKTGHNYGYTF. Written as DNA, the CDR3 is TGTGCCAGCAGTTACTCGAAGACAGGCCATAACTATGGCTACACCTTC. The chain couples TRBV6-5 to TRBJ1-2; TRBD1 is a possible D gene (6 bases). CDR3 length: 16 amino acids. The germline V gene encodes CDR1 MNHEY and CDR2 SVGAGI. Between the trimmed V and J ends, which lost 0 bases and 1 base, there was a span of 12 bases.

V and J are TRBV6-5 and TRBJ1-1; 7 nucleotides agree with TRBD1. The germline V gene has CDR1 MNHEY and CDR2 SVGAGI. The CDR3 consists of 14 residues. Trimming removed 10 bases from V and 0 bases from J; junction bases left unmatched: 8. In DNA, the CDR3 is TGTGCCACCACCTTGACAGGGATGAACACTGAAGCTTTCTTT. Its translation: CATTLTGMNTEAFF.

This clone was seen just once. V gene TRBV6-5 combines with J gene TRBJ1-6; D is perhaps TRBD1 (6 bases). V lost 6 bases and J 11 bases, leaving 17 bases between the germline ends. This CDR3 is built from 14 residues. Germline lookup yields CDR1 MNHEY and CDR2 SVGAGI. CDR3 coding DNA: TGTGCCAGCAGACGCCGCGGACAGAGAGCACCCCTCCACTTT. Translating gives CASRRRGQRAPLHF.

The V call is TRBV7-8, the J call TRBJ2-2; 9 bases line up with TRBD2. The CDR3 runs to 16 residues. Germline loops: CDR1 SGHVS, CDR2 FQNEAQ. Trimming removed 5 bases from V and 4 bases from J; junction bases left unmatched: 8. The CDR3 DNA reads TGTGCCAGCAGCCGAGAAGCGGGAGGATCCACCGGGGAGCTGTTTTTT. Its protein is CASSREAGGSTGELFF.

CDR3 protein: CAISEEISAGTEAFF. As DNA, the CDR3 is TGTGCCATCAGTGAGGAGATATCGGCCGGGACTGAAGCTTTCTTT. The rearrangement links TRBV10-3 to TRBJ1-1; D gene ambiguous. This CDR3 region has 15 residues. Trimming removed 2 bases from V and 5 bases from J, with 15 bases in between. Germline loops: CDR1 ENHRY, CDR2 SYGVKD.